This TCR beta chain stems from a study of response to subunit inactivated influenza vaccine. From the RT-PCR reads, TCRdb called clonotypes with MiXCR, one entry per CDR3 protein. The sample includes just under 250,000 distinct CDR3 sequences, more than 9% of them seen just once. With V trimmed by 3 bases and J by 7 bases, 3 bases remained unmatched. The CDR3 is 13 amino acids. The V gene's germline CDR1 is DFQATT and CDR2 SNEGSKA (reference sequence). The receptor was isolated from a man aged 45-65 years who received an inactivated influenza vaccine. The starting material was non-naive T cells sorted from PBMCs, obtained around 14 days before vaccination. The chain recombines TRBV20-1 with TRBJ1-6; 7 bases are shared with TRBD1. The CDR3 DNA is TGCAGTGCTAGGACAGGGCTAAATTCACCCCTCCACTTT. This codes for CSARTGLNSPLHF.